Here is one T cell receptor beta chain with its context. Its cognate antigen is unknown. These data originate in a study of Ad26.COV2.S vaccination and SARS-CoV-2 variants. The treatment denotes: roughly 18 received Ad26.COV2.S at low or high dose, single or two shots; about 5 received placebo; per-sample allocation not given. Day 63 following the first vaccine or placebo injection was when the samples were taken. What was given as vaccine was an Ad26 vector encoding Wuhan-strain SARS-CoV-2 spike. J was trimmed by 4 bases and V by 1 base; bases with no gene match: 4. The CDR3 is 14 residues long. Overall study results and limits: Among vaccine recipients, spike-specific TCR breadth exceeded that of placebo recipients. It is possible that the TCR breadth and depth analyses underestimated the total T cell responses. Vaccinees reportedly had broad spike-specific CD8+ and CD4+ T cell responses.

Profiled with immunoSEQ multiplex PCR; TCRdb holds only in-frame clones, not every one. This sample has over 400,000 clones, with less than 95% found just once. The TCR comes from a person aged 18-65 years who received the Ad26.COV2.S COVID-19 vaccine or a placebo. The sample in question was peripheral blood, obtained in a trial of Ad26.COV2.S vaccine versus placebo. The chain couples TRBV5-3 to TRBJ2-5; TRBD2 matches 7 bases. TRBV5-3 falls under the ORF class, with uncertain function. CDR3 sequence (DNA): TGTGCCAGAAGCTTGTCTACGGGGGGAGAGACCCAGTACTTC. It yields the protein CARSLSTGGETQYF.